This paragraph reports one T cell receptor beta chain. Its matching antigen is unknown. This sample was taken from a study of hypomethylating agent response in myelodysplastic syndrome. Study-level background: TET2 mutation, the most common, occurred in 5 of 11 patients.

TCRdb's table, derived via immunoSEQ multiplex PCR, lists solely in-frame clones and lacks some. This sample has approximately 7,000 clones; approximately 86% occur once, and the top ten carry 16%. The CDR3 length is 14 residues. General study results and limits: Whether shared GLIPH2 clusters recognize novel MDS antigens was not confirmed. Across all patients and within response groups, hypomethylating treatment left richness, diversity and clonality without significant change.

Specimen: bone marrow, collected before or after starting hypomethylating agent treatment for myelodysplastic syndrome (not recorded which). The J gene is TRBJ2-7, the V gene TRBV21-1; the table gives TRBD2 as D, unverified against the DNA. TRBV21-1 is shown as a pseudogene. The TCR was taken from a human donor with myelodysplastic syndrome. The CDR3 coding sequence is TGTGCCAGCAGCAATAACGGGGGGACCTACGAGCAGTACTTC. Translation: CASSNNGGTYEQYF.